Shown below are 10 T cell receptor beta chains from a single sample sequenced in a study of blood T cell repertoires in COVID-19. Clones were read by immunoSEQ multiplex PCR, and TCRdb kept only the in-frame ones, dropping some. The repertoire consists of over 30,000 clones, with roughly 74% occurring once and the leading ten covering around 15%. The sample taken for sequencing was peripheral blood. These receptors were taken from a man older than 75 with active or convalescent COVID-19.

Points on this clone: The junction departs from the called germline gene at one end, perhaps through a read error. J is TRBJ2-5 and V is TRBV6-5; D gene unclear. CDR3 size: 15 residues. CDR1 and CDR2 from the germline V gene are MNHEY and SVGAGI. The DNA for the CDR3 is TGTGCCAGCAGTCACTCATGGGCAGAGCTGGAGACCCAGTACTTC. This sequence encodes CASSHSWAELETQYF.

V and J are TRBV6-1 and TRBJ1-3, with 9 bases aligning to TRBD1. The germline CDR1 and CDR2 sequences are MNHNS and SASEGT. The CDR3 consists of 17 residues. After removal of 7 bases from V and 3 bases from J, the junction contained 13 bases not matched to a gene. The CDR3 bases are TGTGCCAGCACTGATACGGGACAGGGTCTCATTGGAAACACCATATATTTT. This sequence encodes CASTDTGQGLIGNTIYF.

The chain employs TRBV2 and TRBJ2-5; D is unclear. V lost 7 bases, J lost 0 bases, and 12 bases lay in between. From germline, CDR1 is SNHLY and CDR2 FYNNEI. The CDR3 sequence is 14 residues long. CDR3 in DNA: TGTGCCAGCACTAAAGACAAGTACCAAGAGACCCAGTACTTC. It yields the protein CASTKDKYQETQYF.

This chain connects TRBV7-3 to TRBJ2-3; TRBD1 matches at 7 bases. Germline CDR1 is SGHTA and CDR2 is FQGTGA. The V segment lost 5 bases and the J segment 0 bases; nucleotides outside the gene matches: 14. The length of the CDR3 is 18 residues. The CDR3 sequence: CASSAQPGQPSSTDTQYF. In DNA, the CDR3 is TGTGCCAGCAGCGCTCAACCGGGACAGCCCTCTAGCACAGATACGCAGTATTTT.

A few counts support this clone. The V call is TRBV28, the J call TRBJ2-1; the D is unclear. Trimming left V 3 bases short and J 5 bases short, with 8 bases between. Per the germline V gene, CDR1 is MDHEN and CDR2 is SYDVKM. The CDR3 has 13 residues. CDR3 residues: CASSLGLNNEQFF. The CDR3 coding sequence is TGTGCCAGCAGTTTGGGCTTAAACAATGAGCAGTTCTTC.

The V call is TRBV28, the J call TRBJ1-5; maybe TRBD1 (5 bases). Trimming removed 2 bases from V and 9 bases from J, with 8 bases in between. This CDR3 contains 12 residues. In germline, CDR1 is MDHEN, CDR2 SYDVKM. The CDR3 region is CASSLQGSPQHF. CDR3 nucleotide sequence: TGTGCCAGCAGTTTACAGGGTTCGCCCCAGCATTTT.

The V gene is TRBV2, the J gene TRBJ1-3; D ambiguous. The CDR3 extends over 13 amino acids. CDR1 is SNHLY and CDR2 is FYNNEI in the germline V gene. V shed 7 bases and J shed 0 bases, with 7 bases lying between them. The CDR3 loop is CASNQDSGNTIYF. DNA of the CDR3: TGTGCCAGCAACCAGGACTCTGGAAACACCATATATTTT. Together with reference TRBV2 and TRBJ1-3, the CDR3 gives the full variable domain: EPEVTQTPSHQVTQMGQEVILRCVPISNHLYFYWYRQILGQKVEFLVSFYNNEISEKSEIFDDQFSVERPDGSNFTLKIRSTKLEDSAMYFCASNQDSGNTIYFGEGSWLTVV.

The gene calls are TRBV30 and TRBJ2-7; TRBD1 agrees at 7 bases. The germline V gene encodes CDR1 GTSNPN and CDR2 SVGIG (reference sequence). V lost 0 bases to trimming and J lost 0 bases; unmatched junction nucleotides: 5. The CDR3 consists of 15 residues. The CDR3 is CAWSVPGGSSYEQYF. CDR3 DNA: TGTGCCTGGAGTGTACCAGGGGGTAGCTCCTACGAGCAGTACTTC.

This clone was observed once. V usage is TRBV5-1 and J usage is TRBJ1-2, with D perhaps TRBD1 (6 bases). The CDR3 covers 15 residues. CDR1 and CDR2 from the germline V gene are SGHRS and YFSETQ. Between the trimmed V and J ends, which lost 0 bases and 0 bases, there was a span of 9 bases. The CDR3 DNA is TGCGCCAGCAGCTTGGGGGACACCGCTAACTATGGCTACACCTTC. Translating gives CASSLGDTANYGYTF.

In its sample, this clone was seen a few times. The chain is built from TRBV27 and TRBJ2-1; TRBD2 matches 9 bases. Germline loops: CDR1 MNHEY, CDR2 SMNVEV (reference sequence). The CDR3 is 14 residues long. J was trimmed by 4 bases and V by 6 bases; bases with no gene match: 4. CDR3 region: CASSRLAEYNEQFF. The DNA for the CDR3 is TGTGCCAGCAGCCGACTAGCGGAGTACAATGAGCAGTTCTTC.